This T cell receptor (beta chain) was sequenced during a study of human CD4 T cells and Enterobacteriaceae (dated by TCRdb to 2020 to 2021). Background for the entire study: The bacteria used for stimulation were E. coli, K. pneumoniae, E. aerogenes, S. flexneri, S. sonnei, S. typhimurium and S. aureus, and the bacteria were heat-inactivated after culture. Study-level results and caveats: Clonotypes shared across Enterobacteriaceae cultures accounted for about 26-49% of unique rearrangements but about 65-93% of templates, whereas sharing with control bacteria was rare. Enterobacteriaceae-reactive repertoires were polyclonal but contained fewer clonotypes than S. aureus- or M. tuberculosis-reactive repertoires, and co-clustering of the Enterobacteriaceae-reactive repertoires together was observed.

This clone was seen only a few times. Per-base qualities were not stored, and no clone one base away is much larger. Survey-level sequencing was performed on CFSE-low antigen-reactive cultures, with a detection sensitivity of one cell in 40,000. The QIAamp DNA Micro Kit was used to extract genomic DNA from cell pellets, and spectrophotometry was used to check the quantity and purity of the genomic DNA. The immunoSEQ multiplex PCR assay was used to amplify TCR Vbeta CDR3 regions. The Illumina HiSeq platform was used to sequence the amplicons. The retrieved sequences were 87 nucleotides long and included the CDR3 region. Processing in the source paper ran as follows. A clonotype was defined as a unique productive TCR Vbeta nucleotide sequence and was quantified by productive template frequency from ImmunoSEQ Analyzer V3.0. Expanded clonotypes were defined using a threshold set at the top 5th percentile of each repertoire ranked by frequency. Repertoire overlap was computed as Chao-Jaccard with the R package fossil and visualized by nonmetric multidimensional scaling with the R package MASS. TCRdb mirrors the immuneACCESS table, restricted to in-frame sequences. Some clones are absent from its copies; in checked studies, under half trace to an unresolved V gene, and the reason for the others is unknown. D and trimming come from the DNA, and the V and J calls and clone size come from that table. This sample comprises approximately 1,100 clones, roughly 33% of them detected only once. Approximately 30% of the sample belongs to the ten largest clones.

A distance of 13 bases separates the germline ends of V and J, which lose 8 bases and 6 bases respectively. Measured from the cysteine to the phenylalanine, the CDR3 is 13 residues long. Kept here is only the CDR3 DNA, which spans 39 bases and is read in frame from base 1. CDR1 and CDR2 were assigned from the germline V gene (reference sequence) as MNHNY and SVGAGI. Proliferating activated T cells were FACS-sorted as CFSE-low CD25+ ICOS+ cells after about 6-7 days. Sorted memory CD4+ T cells were CFSE-labeled and cultured at a 2:1 ratio with irradiated autologous monocytes pulsed with antigen. On a FACSAria III, memory CD4+ T cells were FACS-sorted to over 95% purity, defined as all CD4+ cells except CD45RA+CCR7+CD95- naive cells. Blood from healthy donors came from blood donation centers in Switzerland. Positive selection with CD4 and CD14 magnetic microbeads was used to enrich total CD4+ T cells and monocytes. CD8+, CD14+, CD16+, CD56+, CD19+ and CD25-bright cells were excluded prior to sorting. Bacteria were heat-inactivated at 60°C for 2 to 3 hours and added at more than 1.5 particles per monocyte; M. tuberculosis lysate was used at 2.5 to 3 ug/ml. Sequencing of TCR Vbeta genes was performed on CFSE-low memory CD4+ T cells that proliferated following primary stimulation with Enterobacteriaceae or control bacteria. Analysis of each bacteria-reactive repertoire was performed in two to four different donors across two independent experiments. Isolation of peripheral blood mononuclear cells from donor blood was performed with Ficoll-Paque Plus.

Material: bacteria-reactive CD4+ T cells grown in culture. The label giving this sample's cell subset or site can be read as: CFSE-low proliferating memory CD4 T cells sorted after in vitro stimulation with a heat-inactivated bacterium or M. tuberculosis lysate. This TCR derives from a human donor in good health. Here the chain combines TRBV6-6 and TRBJ1-4, with the D gene not clear enough to name. The CDR3: CASAYQKYEKLFF. The sequenced DNA: TGTGCCAGCGCTTACCAAAAATATGAAAAACTGTTTTTT.